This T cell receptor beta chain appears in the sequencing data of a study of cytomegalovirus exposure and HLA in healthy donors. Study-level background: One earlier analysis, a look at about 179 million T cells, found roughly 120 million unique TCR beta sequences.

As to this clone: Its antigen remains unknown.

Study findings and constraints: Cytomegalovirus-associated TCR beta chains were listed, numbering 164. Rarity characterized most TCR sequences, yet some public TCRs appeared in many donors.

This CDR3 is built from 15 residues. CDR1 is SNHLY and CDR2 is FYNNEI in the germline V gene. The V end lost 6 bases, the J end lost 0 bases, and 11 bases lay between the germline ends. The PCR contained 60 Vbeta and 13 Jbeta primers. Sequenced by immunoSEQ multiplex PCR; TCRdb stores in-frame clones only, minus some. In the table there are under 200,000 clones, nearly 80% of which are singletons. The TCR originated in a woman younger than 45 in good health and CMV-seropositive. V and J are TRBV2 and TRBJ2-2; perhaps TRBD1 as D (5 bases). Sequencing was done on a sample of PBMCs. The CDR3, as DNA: TGTGCCAGCAGGCCAACAGGCGCGAACACCGGGGAGCTGTTTTTT. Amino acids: CASRPTGANTGELFF.